The clone carrying this T cell receptor (beta chain) was observed once. Germline values: CDR1 LGHNA, CDR2 YSLEER. This CDR3 has 15 amino acids. V was trimmed by 2 bases and J by 0 bases, leaving 7 bases between them. The data were obtained in a study of blood T cell repertoires in COVID-19. Study in general: Acute and convalescent COVID-19 specimens originated in the United States, Italy and Spain.

Here immunoSEQ multiplex PCR was the method, and the copy in TCRdb shows in-frame clones only, minus some. The sample has around 70,000 clones, roughly nine tenths seen once. This TCR was sampled from a human donor in a cohort sampled during active COVID-19. The chain links TRBV4-3 to TRBJ1-4; D is uncertain. The sample comprised peripheral blood. CDR3 loop: CASSQFSATNEKLFF. The CDR3, as DNA: TGCGCCAGCAGCCAATTTTCCGCAACTAATGAAAAACTGTTTTTT.